This is a list of T cell receptor beta chains from one sample in a study of blood T cells in healthy people across ages. TCRdb recomputed calls from the 5' RACE reads with MiXCR, one row per CDR3 protein. The sample contains 650,000 to 700,000 distinct CDR3 sequences, about 32% of which appear only once. Sequenced: blood. The receptor set was obtained from a woman older than 75 in good health. The CDR3 runs from the conserved cysteine through the conserved F or W. The order of the fields is CDR3 DNA, CDR3 protein, D gene, clone size, V gene, J gene. D genes are given only for firm matches. The size of a clone is reported for some rows only, either as once, few or many, or as a class for expanded clones.

TGTGCCAGCAGCCCGGGACTGTCCTCTGGAAACACCATATATTTT	CASSPGLSSGNTIYF	.	.	TRBV7-2	TRBJ1-3
TGCAGTGCTACCTTAGACAGGTCTAATCAGCCCCAGCATTTT	CSATLDRSNQPQHF	.	many	TRBV20-1	TRBJ1-5
TGCAGCGTTGAAGAATCCCACGAGCAGTACTTC	CSVEESHEQYF	.	medium-sized	TRBV29-1	TRBJ2-7
TGTGCCAGCAGCTTGGCCCCAGGAGATGGAGATACGCAGTATTTT	CASSLAPGDGDTQYF	.	.	TRBV5-5	TRBJ2-3
TGTGCCAGCCAGTGGGTCCGGGACGGAAAAGAGACCCCGTTCTTC	CASQWVRDGKETPFF	.	.	TRBV6-1	TRBJ2-1
TGTGCCAGCAGGTCAGAGGGTAGCGGACTCTCGGCCCAGTACTTC	CASRSEGSGLSAQYF	.	many	TRBV2	TRBJ2-5
TGTGCCAGTAGTCCGGGACTAGCGGGGGGCCGCAAGGAGCAGTTCTTC	CASSPGLAGGRKEQFF	TRBD2	.	TRBV19	TRBJ2-1
TGCGCCAGCAGCCCGGACCGAACCGGGACCCTTAATTCACCCCTCCACTTT	CASSPDRTGTLNSPLHF	.	few	TRBV4-1	TRBJ1-6
TGTGCCAGCAGCCAAGATGGGAACCTCCGTTCACCCCTCCACTTT	CASSQDGNLRSPLHF	.	many	TRBV14	TRBJ1-6
TGTGCCAGCAGTGCCAGACAGAGACCTAGCACAGATACGCAGTATTTT	CASSARQRPSTDTQYF	.	many	TRBV6-1	TRBJ2-3
TGCAGTGCTAGGTTCGGGACGGGGCAAGAGACCCAGTACTTC	CSARFGTGQETQYF	.	many	TRBV20-1	TRBJ2-5
TGCAGTGCGCCAGAATCCCCTAGACGCACAGATACGCAGTATTTT	CSAPESPRRTDTQYF	.	.	TRBV20-1	TRBJ2-3
TGTGCCAGCAGCAAAGAGACAGGGGGCTACGAGCAGTACTTC	CASSKETGGYEQYF	TRBD1	many	TRBV9	TRBJ2-7
TGCGCCAGCAGCTTGCTAGCGGGGGGTCCTACAGATACGCAGTATTTT	CASSLLAGGPTDTQYF	TRBD2	many	TRBV5-1	TRBJ2-3
TGTGCCAGCAGGGGGACGGATAGCCATGGCTACACCTTC	CASRGTDSHGYTF	.	.	TRBV6-1	TRBJ1-2
TGCAGTGCTAGGAGGACTAGCGGGGGCGCAGATACGCAGTATTTT	CSARRTSGGADTQYF	TRBD2	few	TRBV20-1	TRBJ2-3
TGCGCCAGCAGCCCAGACGGTAGGGACGGGGGCTACACCTTC	CASSPDGRDGGYTF	.	.	TRBV4-3	TRBJ1-2
TGTGCCAGCTCACGAAATCAAGACGGTCCCTATGGCTACACCTTC	CASSRNQDGPYGYTF	.	.	TRBV18	TRBJ1-2
TGCAGTGCTAGTGAACAGGGGCGGTTTAATCAGCCCCAGCATTTT	CSASEQGRFNQPQHF	TRBD1	.	TRBV20-1	TRBJ1-5
TGCACCAGCAGACAGGGGGCTCACCAAGAGACCCAGTACTTC	CTSRQGAHQETQYF	TRBD1	.	TRBV5-1	TRBJ2-5
TGCAGTGCTAGAGATAGCGGGGCTGGGGGGGATACGCAGTATTTT	CSARDSGAGGDTQYF	TRBD2	many	TRBV20-1	TRBJ2-3
TGTGCCAGCAGCTTCGTAGGGACAGGAGACCACGAGCAGTACTTC	CASSFVGTGDHEQYF	TRBD1	.	TRBV7-2	TRBJ2-7
TGTGCCAGCAGTTCCTCAGGCCTCTATGGCTACACCTTC	CASSSSGLYGYTF	.	.	TRBV6-2/TRBV6-3	TRBJ1-2
TGTGCCAGCAGCAGCCTCAACGTCGATAATTCACCCCTCCACTTT	CASSSLNVDNSPLHF	.	many	TRBV11-2	TRBJ1-6
TGTGCCAGCAGCTTAGGATCCGGAAGGGGAGATACGCAGTATTTT	CASSLGSGRGDTQYF	.	few	TRBV7-9	TRBJ2-3
TGTGCCAGCAGCTTAGACAGGGTGAACACCGGGGAGCTGTTTTTT	CASSLDRVNTGELFF	.	few	TRBV7-2	TRBJ2-2
TGTGCCAGCTCCGGGACAGGGGTTTCCGAGCAGTACTTC	CASSGTGVSEQYF	TRBD1	.	TRBV18	TRBJ2-7
TGCAGCGTTGAAGAGGACAGGGACTACGAGCAGTACTTC	CSVEEDRDYEQYF	TRBD1	.	TRBV29-1	TRBJ2-7